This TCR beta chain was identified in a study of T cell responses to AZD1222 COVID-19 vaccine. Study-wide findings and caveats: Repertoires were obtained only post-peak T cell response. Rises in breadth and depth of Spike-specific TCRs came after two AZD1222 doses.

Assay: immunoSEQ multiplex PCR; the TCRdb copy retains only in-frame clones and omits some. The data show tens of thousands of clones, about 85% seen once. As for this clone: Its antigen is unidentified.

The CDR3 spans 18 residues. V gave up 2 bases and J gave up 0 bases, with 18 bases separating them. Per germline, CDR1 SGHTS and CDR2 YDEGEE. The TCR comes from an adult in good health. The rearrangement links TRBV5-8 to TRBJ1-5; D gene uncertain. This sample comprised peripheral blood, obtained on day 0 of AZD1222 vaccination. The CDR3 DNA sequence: TGTGCCAGCAGCTTTGGAGGGCGACTGTTGTATAGCAATCAGCCCCAGCATTTT. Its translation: CASSFGGRLLYSNQPQHF.